This T cell receptor (beta chain) is from a study of blood T cell repertoires in COVID-19. Whole-study context: The origin of the acute and convalescent COVID-19 samples was the United States, Italy and Spain.

J lost 4 bases, V lost 6 bases, and 4 bases had no gene match. Germline CDR1 and CDR2: SQVTM and ANQGSEA. This CDR3 is built from 12 residues. Authors' data handling: How many nucleated cells were present was estimated from reference gene primer amplification. Here immunoSEQ multiplex PCR was the method, and the copy in TCRdb shows in-frame clones only, minus some. V and J calls and clone size follow that table, whereas D and trimming were derived from the DNA. The sample has some 30,000 clones, roughly 84% seen once; the top ten hold over 25%. Sequenced material: peripheral blood. The chain has TRBV29-1 and TRBJ1-2; 8 bases fit TRBD1. This TCR came from a man between 65 and 85 years old with active COVID-19. DNA for the CDR3: TGCAGCGTCGGGGACAGGTTCTATGGCTACACCTTC. Translation gives CSVGDRFYGYTF.